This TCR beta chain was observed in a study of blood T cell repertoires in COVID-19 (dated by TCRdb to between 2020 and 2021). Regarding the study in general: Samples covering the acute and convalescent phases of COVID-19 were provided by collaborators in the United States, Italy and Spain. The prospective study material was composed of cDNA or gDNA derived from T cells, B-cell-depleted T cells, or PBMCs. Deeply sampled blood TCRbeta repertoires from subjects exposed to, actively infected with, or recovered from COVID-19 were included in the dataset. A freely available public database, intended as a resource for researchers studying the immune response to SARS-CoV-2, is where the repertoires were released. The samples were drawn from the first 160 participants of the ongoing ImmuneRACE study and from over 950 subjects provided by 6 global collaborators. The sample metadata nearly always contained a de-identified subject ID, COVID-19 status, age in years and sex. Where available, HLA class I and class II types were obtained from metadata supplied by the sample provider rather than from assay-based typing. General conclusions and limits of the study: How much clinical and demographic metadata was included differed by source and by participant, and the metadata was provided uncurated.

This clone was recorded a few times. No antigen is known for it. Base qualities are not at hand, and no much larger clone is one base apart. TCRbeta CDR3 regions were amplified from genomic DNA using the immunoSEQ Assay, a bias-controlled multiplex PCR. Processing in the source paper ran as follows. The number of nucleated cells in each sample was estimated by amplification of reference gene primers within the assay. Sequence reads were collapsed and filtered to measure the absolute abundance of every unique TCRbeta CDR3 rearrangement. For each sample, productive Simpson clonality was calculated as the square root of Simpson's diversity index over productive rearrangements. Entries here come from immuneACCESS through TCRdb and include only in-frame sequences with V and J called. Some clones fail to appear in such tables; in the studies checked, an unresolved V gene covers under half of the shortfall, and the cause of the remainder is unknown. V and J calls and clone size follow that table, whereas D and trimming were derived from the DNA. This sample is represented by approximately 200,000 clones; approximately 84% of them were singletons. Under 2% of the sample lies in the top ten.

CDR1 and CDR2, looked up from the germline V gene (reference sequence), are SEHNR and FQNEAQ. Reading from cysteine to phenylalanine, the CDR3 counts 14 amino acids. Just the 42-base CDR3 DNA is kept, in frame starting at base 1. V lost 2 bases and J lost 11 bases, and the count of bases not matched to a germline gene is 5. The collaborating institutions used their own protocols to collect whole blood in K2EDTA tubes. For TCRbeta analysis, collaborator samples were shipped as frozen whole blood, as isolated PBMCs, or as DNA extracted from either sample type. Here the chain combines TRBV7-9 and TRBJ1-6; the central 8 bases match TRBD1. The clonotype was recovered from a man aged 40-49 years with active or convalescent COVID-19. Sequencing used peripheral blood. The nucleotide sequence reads TGTGCCAGCAGCTTAATAACAGGGGGGACACCCCTCCACTTT. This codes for CASSLITGGTPLHF.